The 8 T cell receptor beta chains given below trace back to one sample, sequenced in a study of blood T cell repertoires in COVID-19. Data came from immunoSEQ multiplex PCR; TCRdb stores just in-frame clones and leaves some out. The data contain some 300,000 clones, about 87% of them singletons. The sequenced material came from peripheral blood. The receptors originated from a woman aged 25-40 years who had recovered from COVID-19.

V gene TRBV7-8 combines with J gene TRBJ1-5; tentative D call: TRBD1 (6 bases). Germline V gene lookup returns CDR1 SGHVS and CDR2 FQNEAQ. The CDR3 is 16 amino acids. The V end lost 0 bases, the J end lost 5 bases, and 14 bases lay between the germline ends. The CDR3 DNA reads TGTGCCAGCAGCTTAGCGGTTACAGGGTGGGATCAGCCCCAGCATTTT. This codes for CASSLAVTGWDQPQHF.

The rearrangement links TRBV7-9 to TRBJ2-3; TRBD2 aligns across 11 bases. V lost 2 bases to trimming and J lost 7 bases; unmatched junction nucleotides: 8. The CDR3 has 16 amino acids. In germline, CDR1 is SEHNR, CDR2 FQNEAQ (reference sequence). The CDR3 is CASSLLLAGERYTQYF. The CDR3 DNA sequence: TGTGCCAGCAGCTTATTACTAGCGGGAGAGCGCTATACGCAGTATTTT.

The genes are TRBV7-8 and TRBJ2-5; 10 positions agree with TRBD2. Trimming took 5 bases from V and 2 from J; bases not matched to a gene: 8. Per the germline V gene, CDR1 is SGHVS and CDR2 is FQNEAQ. This CDR3 region has 16 residues. The CDR3 bases are TGTGCCAGCAGCGATGCCTCTAGCGGGGGACAAGAGACCCAGTACTTC. As protein: CASSDASSGGQETQYF.

V usage is TRBV30 and J usage is TRBJ1-2; 8 nucleotides line up with TRBD1. CDR1 and CDR2 from the germline V gene are GTSNPN and SVGIG (reference sequence). This CDR3 is built from 14 residues. V was pared by 3 bases and J by 7 bases, with 10 bases of the junction left unmatched. CDR3 in DNA: TGTGCCTGGAGGGGGACAGGCTATCCGGGTGGCTACACCTTC. Protein product: CAWRGTGYPGGYTF.

This chain links TRBV7-2 with TRBJ2-5; TRBD2 aligns across 12 bases. Germline V gene data show CDR1 as SGHTA and CDR2 as FQGNSA. Trimming removed 0 bases from V and 4 bases from J; junction bases left unmatched: 6. This CDR3 region has 17 residues. The chain's CDR3 is CASSLAGLAGGPETQYF. CDR3 in DNA: TGTGCCAGCAGCTTAGCGGGGCTAGCGGGGGGGCCAGAGACCCAGTACTTC. Based on the CDR3 plus reference TRBV7-2 and TRBJ2-5, the full variable domain is GAGVSQSPSNKVTEKGKDVELRCDPISGHTALYWYRQSLGQGLEFLIYFQGNSAPDKSGLPSDRFSAERTGGSVSTLTIQRTQQEDSAVYLCASSLAGLAGGPETQYFGPGTRLLVL.

This clone was recorded once. This chain links TRBV3-1 (or the pseudogene TRBV3-2) with TRBJ1-1, with D tentatively TRBD1 (5 bases). The length of the CDR3 is 14 residues. With 0 bases removed from V and 6 bases from J, the gap between germline ends came to 11 bases. Germline CDR1 is LGHDT and CDR2 is YNNKEL (reference sequence). CDR3 loop: CASSQDPQGPEAFF. CDR3 DNA sequence: TGTGCCAGCAGCCAAGATCCTCAGGGTCCTGAAGCTTTCTTT.

This chain joins TRBV6-5 and TRBJ2-7, with 10 bases identical to TRBD1. The germline gives CDR1 MNHEY, CDR2 SVGAGI. The CDR3 length is 15 residues. J lost 3 bases, V lost 0 bases, and 2 bases had no gene match. Here the CDR3 DNA reads TGTGCCAGCAGTTACTCAGGGACAGGGGTCTACGAGCAGTACTTC. Its translation: CASSYSGTGVYEQYF.

The rearrangement links TRBV7-2 to TRBJ2-7; a possible D gene is TRBD1 (6 bases). Trimming stripped 6 bases from V and 2 bases from J, with 17 bases between. The length of the CDR3 is 15 residues. Germline CDR1 SGHTA, CDR2 FQGNSA. CDR3 nucleotides: TGTGCCAGCAGTCTTCTTGGGGCAGGGGCCTACGAGCAGTACTTC. Its translation: CASSLLGAGAYEQYF.